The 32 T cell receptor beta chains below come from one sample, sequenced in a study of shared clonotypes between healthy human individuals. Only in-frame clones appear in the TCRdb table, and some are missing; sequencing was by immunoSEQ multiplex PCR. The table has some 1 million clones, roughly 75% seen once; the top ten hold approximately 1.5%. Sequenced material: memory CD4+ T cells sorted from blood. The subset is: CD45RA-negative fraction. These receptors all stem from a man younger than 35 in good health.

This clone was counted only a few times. DNA of the CDR3: TGTGCCAGCAGGTCAACGGAAGTCTACAATGAGCAGTTCTTC. Amino acid sequence: CASRSTEVYNEQFF. The chain has TRBV7-2 and TRBJ2-1; no reliable D call. This CDR3 region has 14 residues. The germline V gene encodes CDR1 SGHTA and CDR2 FQGNSA. V was shortened by 6 bases and J by 3 bases, with 12 bases between the two germline ends. Filled out from reference TRBV7-2 and TRBJ2-1, the complete variable domain reads GAGVSQSPSNKVTEKGKDVELRCDPISGHTALYWYRQSLGQGLEFLIYFQGNSAPDKSGLPSDRFSAERTGGSVSTLTIQRTQQEDSAVYLCASRSTEVYNEQFFGPGTRLTVL.

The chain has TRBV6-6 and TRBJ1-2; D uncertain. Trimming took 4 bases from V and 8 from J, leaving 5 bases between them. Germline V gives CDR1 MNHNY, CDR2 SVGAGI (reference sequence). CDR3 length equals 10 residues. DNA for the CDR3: TGTGCCAGCAGTTTCTGGGGCTACACCTTC. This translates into CASSFWGYTF.

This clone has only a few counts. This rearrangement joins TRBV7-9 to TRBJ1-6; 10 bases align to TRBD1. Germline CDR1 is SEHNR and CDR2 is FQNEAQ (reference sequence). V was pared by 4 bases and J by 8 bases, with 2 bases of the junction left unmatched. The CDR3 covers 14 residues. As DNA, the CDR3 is TGTGCCAGCAGCTGGGGACAGGGGTATTCACCCCTCCACTTT. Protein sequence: CASSWGQGYSPLHF.

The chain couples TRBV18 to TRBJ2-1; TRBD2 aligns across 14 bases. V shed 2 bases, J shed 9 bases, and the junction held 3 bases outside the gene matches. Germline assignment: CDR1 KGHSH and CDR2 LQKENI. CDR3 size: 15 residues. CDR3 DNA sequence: TGTGCCAGCTCACCAGGACTAGCGGGGGGCGGTGAGCAGTTCTTC. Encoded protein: CASSPGLAGGGEQFF.

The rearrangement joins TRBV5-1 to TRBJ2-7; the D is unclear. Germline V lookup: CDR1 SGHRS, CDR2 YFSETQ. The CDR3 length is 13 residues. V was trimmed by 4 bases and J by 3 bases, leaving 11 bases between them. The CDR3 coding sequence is TGCGCCAGCAGCCCCGAAGGGCGCTACGAGCAGTACTTC. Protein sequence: CASSPEGRYEQYF.

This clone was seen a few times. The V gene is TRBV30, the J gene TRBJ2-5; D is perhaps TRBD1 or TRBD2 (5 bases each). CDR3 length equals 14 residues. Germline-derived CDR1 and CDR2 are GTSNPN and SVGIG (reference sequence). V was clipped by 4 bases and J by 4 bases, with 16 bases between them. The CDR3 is CAWIRPEGRETQYF. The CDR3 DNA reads TGTGCCTGGATCCGACCTGAGGGACGAGAGACCCAGTACTTC.

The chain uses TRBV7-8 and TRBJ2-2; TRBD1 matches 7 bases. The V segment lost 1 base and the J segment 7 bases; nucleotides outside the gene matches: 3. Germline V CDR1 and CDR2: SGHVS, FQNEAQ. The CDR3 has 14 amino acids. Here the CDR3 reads CASSLDRGSGELFF. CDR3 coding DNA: TGTGCCAGCAGCTTAGACAGGGGAAGCGGGGAGCTGTTTTTT.

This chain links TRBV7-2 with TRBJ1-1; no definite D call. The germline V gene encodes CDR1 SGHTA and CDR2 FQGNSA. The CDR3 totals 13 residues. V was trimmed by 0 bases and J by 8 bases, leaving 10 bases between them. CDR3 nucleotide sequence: TGTGCCAGCAGCTTAGCGAGGGATGGCGAAGCTTTCTTT. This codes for CASSLARDGEAFF.

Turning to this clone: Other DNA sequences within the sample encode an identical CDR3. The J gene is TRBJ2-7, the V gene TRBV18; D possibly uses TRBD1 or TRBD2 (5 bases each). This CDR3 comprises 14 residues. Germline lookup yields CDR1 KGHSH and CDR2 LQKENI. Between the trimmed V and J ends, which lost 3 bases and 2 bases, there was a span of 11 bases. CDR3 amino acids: CASSPSEGPYEQYF. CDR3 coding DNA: TGTGCCAGCTCACCGTCAGAGGGACCCTACGAGCAGTACTTC.

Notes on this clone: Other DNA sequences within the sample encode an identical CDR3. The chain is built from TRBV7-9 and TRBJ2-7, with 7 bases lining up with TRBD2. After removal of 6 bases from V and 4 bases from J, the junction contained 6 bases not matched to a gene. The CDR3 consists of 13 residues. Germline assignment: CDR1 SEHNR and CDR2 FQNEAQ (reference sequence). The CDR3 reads CASSPGGLYEQYF. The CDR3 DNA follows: TGTGCCAGCAGTCCGGGGGGTCTTTACGAGCAGTACTTC.

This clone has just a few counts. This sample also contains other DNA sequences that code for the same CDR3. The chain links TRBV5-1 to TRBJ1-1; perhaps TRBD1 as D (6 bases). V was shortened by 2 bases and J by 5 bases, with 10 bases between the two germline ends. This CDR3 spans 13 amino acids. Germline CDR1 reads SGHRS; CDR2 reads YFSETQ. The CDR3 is CASSFTGLTEAFF. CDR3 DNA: TGCGCCAGCAGCTTTACAGGGCTTACTGAAGCTTTCTTT.

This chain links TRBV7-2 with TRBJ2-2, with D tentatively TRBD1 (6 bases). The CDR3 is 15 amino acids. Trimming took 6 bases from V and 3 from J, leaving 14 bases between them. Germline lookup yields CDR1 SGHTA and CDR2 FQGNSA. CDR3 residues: CASRRQVGDTGELFF. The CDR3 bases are TGTGCCAGCAGGCGACAGGTGGGAGACACCGGGGAGCTGTTTTTT. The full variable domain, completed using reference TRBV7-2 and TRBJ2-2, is GAGVSQSPSNKVTEKGKDVELRCDPISGHTALYWYRQSLGQGLEFLIYFQGNSAPDKSGLPSDRFSAERTGGSVSTLTIQRTQQEDSAVYLCASRRQVGDTGELFFGEGSRLTVL.

The CDR3 DNA reads as TGCGCCAGCAGCCGAGAGGGATTAATGGCAGATACGCAGTATTTT. Translation: CASSREGLMADTQYF. The chain is built from TRBV5-1 and TRBJ2-3; D possibly corresponds to TRBD2 (5 bases). The CDR3 has 15 amino acids. In germline, CDR1 is SGHRS, CDR2 YFSETQ. The V and J ends lost 4 bases and 4 bases respectively, with 16 bases between them.

The CDR3 sequence: CASSLVTGGTYNEQFF. CDR3 sequence (DNA): TGCGCCAGCAGCTTGGTGACCGGGGGGACCTACAATGAGCAGTTCTTC. The chain couples TRBV5-1 to TRBJ2-1; 7 bases map to TRBD2. CDR1 is SGHRS and CDR2 is YFSETQ in the germline V gene. The J segment lost 2 bases and the V segment lost 0 bases, leaving 5 bases of the junction unmatched. The CDR3 length is 16 residues.

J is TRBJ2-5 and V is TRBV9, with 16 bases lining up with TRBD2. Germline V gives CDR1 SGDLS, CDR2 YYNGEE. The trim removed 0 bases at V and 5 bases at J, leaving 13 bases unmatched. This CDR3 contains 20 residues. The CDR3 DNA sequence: TGTGCCAGCAGCGTAGAGGGAGGGACTAGCGGGAGGGCGAGTGAGGAGACCCAGTACTTC. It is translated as CASSVEGGTSGRASEETQYF. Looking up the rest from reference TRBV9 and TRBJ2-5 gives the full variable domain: DSGVTQTPKHLITATGQRVTLRCSPRSGDLSVYWYQQSLDQGLQFLIQYYNGEERAKGNILERFSAQQFPDLHSELNLSSLELGDSALYFCASSVEGGTSGRASEETQYFGPGTRLLVL.

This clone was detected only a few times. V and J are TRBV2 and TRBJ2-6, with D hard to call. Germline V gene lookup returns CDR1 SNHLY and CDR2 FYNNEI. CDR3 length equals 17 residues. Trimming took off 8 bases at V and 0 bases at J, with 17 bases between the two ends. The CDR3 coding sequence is TGTGCCAGCTCTCCGCGACAAGGGCGCTCTGGGGCCAACGTCCTGACTTTC. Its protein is CASSPRQGRSGANVLTF.

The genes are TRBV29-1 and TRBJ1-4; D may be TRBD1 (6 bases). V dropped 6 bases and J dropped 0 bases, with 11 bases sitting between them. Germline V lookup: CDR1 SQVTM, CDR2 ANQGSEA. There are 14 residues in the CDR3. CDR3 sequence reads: CSVAGTTTNEKLFF. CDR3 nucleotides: TGCAGCGTCGCGGGGACAACAACTAATGAAAAACTGTTTTTT. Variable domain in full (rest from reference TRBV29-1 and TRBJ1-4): SAVISQKPSRDICQRGTSLTIQCQVDSQVTMMFWYRQQPGQSLTLIATANQGSEATYESGFVIDKFPISRPNLTFSTLTVSNMSPEDSSIYLCSVAGTTTNEKLFFGSGTQLSVL.

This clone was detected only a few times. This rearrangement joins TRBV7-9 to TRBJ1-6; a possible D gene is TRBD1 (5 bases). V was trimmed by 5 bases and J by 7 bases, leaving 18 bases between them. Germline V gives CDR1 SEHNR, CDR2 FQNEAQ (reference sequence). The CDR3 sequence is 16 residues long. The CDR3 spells CASSPAIQGPNSPLHF. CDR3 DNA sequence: TGTGCCAGCAGCCCCGCGATTCAGGGTCCCAATTCACCCCTCCACTTT.

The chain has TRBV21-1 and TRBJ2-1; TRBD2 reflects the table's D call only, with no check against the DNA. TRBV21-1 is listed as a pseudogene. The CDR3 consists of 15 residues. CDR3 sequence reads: CASFSTSGRRNEQFF. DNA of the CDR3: TGTGCCAGCTTCTCGACTAGCGGGAGAAGAAATGAGCAGTTCTTC.

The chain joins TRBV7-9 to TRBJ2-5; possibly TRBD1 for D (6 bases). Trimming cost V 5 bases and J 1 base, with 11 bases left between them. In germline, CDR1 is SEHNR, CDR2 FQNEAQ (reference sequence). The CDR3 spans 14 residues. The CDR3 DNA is TGTGCCAGCAGCCTTAGGGGGACCCAAGAGACCCAGTACTTC. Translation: CASSLRGTQETQYF.

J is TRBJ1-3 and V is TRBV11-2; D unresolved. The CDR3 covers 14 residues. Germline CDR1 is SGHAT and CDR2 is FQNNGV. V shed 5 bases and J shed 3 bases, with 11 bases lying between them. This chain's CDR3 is CASSPQLRGNTIYF. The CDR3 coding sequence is TGTGCCAGCAGCCCTCAACTCCGTGGAAACACCATATATTTT.

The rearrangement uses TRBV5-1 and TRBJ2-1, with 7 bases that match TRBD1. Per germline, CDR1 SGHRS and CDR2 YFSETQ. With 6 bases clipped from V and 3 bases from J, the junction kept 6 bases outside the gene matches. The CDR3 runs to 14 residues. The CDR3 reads CASNSGQFYNEQFF. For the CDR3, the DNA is TGCGCCAGCAACTCGGGACAGTTCTACAATGAGCAGTTCTTC.

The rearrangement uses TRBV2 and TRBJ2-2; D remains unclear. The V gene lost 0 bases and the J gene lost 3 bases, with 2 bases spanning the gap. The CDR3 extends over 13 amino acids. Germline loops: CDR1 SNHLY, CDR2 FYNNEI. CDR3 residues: CASSEAYTGELFF. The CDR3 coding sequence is TGTGCCAGCAGTGAAGCGTACACCGGGGAGCTGTTTTTT.

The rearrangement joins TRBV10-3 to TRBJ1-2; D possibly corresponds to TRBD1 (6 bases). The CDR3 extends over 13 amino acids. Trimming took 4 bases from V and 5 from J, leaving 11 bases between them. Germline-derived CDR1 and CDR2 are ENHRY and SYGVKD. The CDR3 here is CAISADRNYGYTF. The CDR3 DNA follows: TGTGCCATCAGTGCGGACAGAAATTATGGCTACACCTTC.

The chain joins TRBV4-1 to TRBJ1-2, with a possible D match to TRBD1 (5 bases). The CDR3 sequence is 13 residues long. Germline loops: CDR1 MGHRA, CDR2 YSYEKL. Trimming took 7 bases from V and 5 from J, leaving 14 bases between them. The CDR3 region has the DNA TGCGCCAGCAACCGAGGGCAGGGTTATGGCTACACCTTC. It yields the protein CASNRGQGYGYTF.

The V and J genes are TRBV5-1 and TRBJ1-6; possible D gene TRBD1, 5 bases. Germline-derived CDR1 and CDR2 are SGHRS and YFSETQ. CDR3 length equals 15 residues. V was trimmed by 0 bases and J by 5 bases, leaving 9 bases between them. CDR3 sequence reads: CASSLGGLNNSPLHF. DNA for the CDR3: TGCGCCAGCAGCTTGGGGGGACTGAATAATTCACCCCTCCACTTT.

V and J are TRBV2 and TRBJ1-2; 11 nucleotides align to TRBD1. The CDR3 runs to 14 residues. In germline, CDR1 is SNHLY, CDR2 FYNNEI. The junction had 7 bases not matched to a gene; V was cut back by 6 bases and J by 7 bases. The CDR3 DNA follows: TGTGCCAGCAGAGAGGGGACAGGGGGAACTGGCTACACCTTC. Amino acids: CASREGTGGTGYTF.

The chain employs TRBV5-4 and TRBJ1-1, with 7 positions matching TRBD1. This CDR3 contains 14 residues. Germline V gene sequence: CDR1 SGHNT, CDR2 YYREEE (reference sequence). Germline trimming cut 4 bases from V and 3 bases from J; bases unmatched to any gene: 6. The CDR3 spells CASSRDRWDTEAFF. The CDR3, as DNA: TGTGCCAGCAGCCGGGACAGATGGGACACTGAAGCTTTCTTT.

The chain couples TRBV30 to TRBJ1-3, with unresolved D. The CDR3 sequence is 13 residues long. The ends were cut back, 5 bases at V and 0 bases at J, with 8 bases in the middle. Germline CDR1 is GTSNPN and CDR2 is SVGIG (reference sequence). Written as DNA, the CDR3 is TGTGCCTGGGGACGTAACTCTGGAAACACCATATATTTT. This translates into CAWGRNSGNTIYF.

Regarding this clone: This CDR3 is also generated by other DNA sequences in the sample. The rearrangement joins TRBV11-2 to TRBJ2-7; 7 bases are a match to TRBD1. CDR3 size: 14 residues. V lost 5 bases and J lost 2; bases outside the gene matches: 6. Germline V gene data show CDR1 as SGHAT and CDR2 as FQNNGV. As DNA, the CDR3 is TGTGCCAGCAGCCCGACGACAGGGACCTACGAGCAGTACTTC. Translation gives CASSPTTGTYEQYF.

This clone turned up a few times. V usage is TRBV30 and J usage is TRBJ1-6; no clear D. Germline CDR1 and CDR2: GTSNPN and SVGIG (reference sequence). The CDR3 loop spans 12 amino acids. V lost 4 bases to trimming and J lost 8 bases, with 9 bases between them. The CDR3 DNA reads TGTGCCTGGACAGGAGGGTATTCACCCCTCCACTTT. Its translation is CAWTGGYSPLHF.

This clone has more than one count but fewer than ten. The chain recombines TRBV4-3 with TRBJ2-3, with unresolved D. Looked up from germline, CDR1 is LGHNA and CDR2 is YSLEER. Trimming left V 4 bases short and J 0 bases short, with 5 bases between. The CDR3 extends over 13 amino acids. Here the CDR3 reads CASSPSSTDTQYF. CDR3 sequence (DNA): TGCGCCAGCAGCCCTTCCAGCACAGATACGCAGTATTTT.